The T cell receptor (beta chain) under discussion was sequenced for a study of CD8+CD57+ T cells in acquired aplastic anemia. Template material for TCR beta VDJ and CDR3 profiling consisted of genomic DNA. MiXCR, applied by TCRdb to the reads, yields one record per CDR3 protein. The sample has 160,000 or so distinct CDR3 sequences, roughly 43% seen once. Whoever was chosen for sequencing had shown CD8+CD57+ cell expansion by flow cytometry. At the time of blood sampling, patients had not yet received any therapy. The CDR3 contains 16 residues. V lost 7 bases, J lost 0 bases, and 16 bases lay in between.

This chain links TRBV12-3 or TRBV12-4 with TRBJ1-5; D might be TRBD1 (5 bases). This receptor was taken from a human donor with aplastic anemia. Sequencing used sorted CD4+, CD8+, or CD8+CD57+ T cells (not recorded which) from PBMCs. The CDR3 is CASTISGASSNQPQHF. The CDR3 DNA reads TGTGCCAGCACCATCTCCGGGGCTTCTAGCAATCAGCCCCAGCATTTT.